Listed below are T cell receptor beta chains from one sample, sequenced in a study of human T cells and chemical hapten exposure. MiXCR, run by TCRdb on the RACE reads, gives a single entry per CDR3 protein. This sample has some 74,000 distinct CDR3 sequences, with over 10% found just once. This sample comprised whole blood, obtained in connection with sensitization to the hapten diphenylcyclopropenone (DPC). The receptors here all came from a woman in her forties or fifties with alopecia areata. Some clones in this sample may be carry-over from other donors' samples. Both conserved end residues are part of each CDR3. A D gene is named only where the DNA matches it firmly. Size tells how often a clone was seen (once, few, many) or the class of an expanded clone, and some rows leave it out.

TRBV7-2	TRBJ2-3	NA	NA	CASSPTPVSTDTQYF	TGTGCCAGCAGCCCTACCCCGGTCAGCACAGATACGCAGTATTTT
TRBV5-1	TRBJ2-5	many	NA	CASDQETQYF	TGCGCCAGTGACCAAGAGACCCAGTACTTC
TRBV20-1	TRBJ2-3	few	TRBD2	CSASPREGAVYTQYF	TGCAGTGCTAGCCCCCGGGAGGGAGCTGTATATACGCAGTATTTT
TRBV7-7	TRBJ2-2	few	NA	CASSITENTGELFF	TGTGCTAGCAGCATAACTGAGAACACCGGGGAGCTGTTTTTT
TRBV27	TRBJ2-1	NA	NA	CASSLDYSSYNEQFF	TGTGCCAGCAGTTTAGATTACAGCTCCTACAATGAGCAGTTCTTC
TRBV28	TRBJ2-1	NA	TRBD2	CASTLGRAYNEQFF	TGTGCCAGCACCCTCGGGAGGGCCTACAATGAGCAGTTCTTC
TRBV29-1	TRBJ1-1	NA	NA	CSVFSTEAFF	TGCAGCGTTTTCTCGACTGAAGCTTTCTTT
TRBV6-6	TRBJ1-1	few	NA	CASRIGLTDYTEAFF	TGTGCCAGCAGGATCGGCCTTACAGATTACACTGAAGCTTTCTTT
TRBV20-1	TRBJ2-7	NA	TRBD2	CSARDPRGGYEQYF	TGCAGTGCTAGAGACCCCCGGGGGGGTTACGAGCAGTACTTC
TRBV29-1	TRBJ2-7	many	TRBD2	CSAWTSGSYEQYF	TGCAGCGCATGGACTAGCGGATCCTACGAGCAGTACTTC
TRBV7-6	TRBJ2-5	once	NA	CASSLSLETQYF	TGTGCCAGCAGCTTAAGTTTAGAGACCCAGTACTTC
TRBV10-2	TRBJ1-5	medium-sized	NA	CASSESGHRNQPQHF	TGCGCCAGCAGTGAGTCGGGACATCGCAATCAGCCCCAGCATTTT
TRBV11-2	TRBJ2-7	few	NA	CASGAGSYEQYF	TGTGCCAGCGGGGCAGGGTCTTACGAGCAGTACTTC
TRBV28	TRBJ2-7	few	NA	CASSRGRLVNF	TGTGCCAGCAGTCGCGGGCGGCTAGTTAACTTC
TRBV3-1	TRBJ2-7	many	TRBD1	CASSTFPGQSYEQYF	TGTGCCAGCAGCACATTTCCGGGACAGTCCTACGAGCAGTACTTC
TRBV28	TRBJ2-1	few	NA	CASNAPRGEQFF	TGTGCCAGCAACGCCCCCAGGGGCGAGCAGTTCTTC
TRBV3-1	TRBJ2-7	NA	NA	CASSQVGFEQYF	TGTGCCAGCAGCCAAGTCGGGTTCGAGCAGTACTTC
TRBV20-1	TRBJ1-3	NA	TRBD1	CSAPGQGGNTIYF	TGCAGTGCCCCCGGACAGGGCGGAAACACCATATATTTT
TRBV5-4	TRBJ1-2	many	TRBD1	CASSFAQGDYGYTF	TGTGCCAGCAGCTTCGCGCAGGGGGACTATGGCTACACCTTC
TRBV7-9	TRBJ2-3	few	TRBD1	CASSPGDRGYTDTQYF	TGTGCCAGCAGCCCCGGGGACAGGGGGTATACAGATACGCAGTATTTT
TRBV18	TRBJ1-2	many	NA	CASSPPIQGRGYTF	TGTGCCAGCTCACCACCCATACAGGGTCGTGGCTACACCTTC
TRBV7-8	TRBJ2-7	many	NA	CASSLGYYYEQYF	TGTGCCAGCAGCTTAGGGTATTACTACGAGCAGTACTTC
TRBV7-6	TRBJ2-1	few	TRBD1	CASSLNRGLEVSEQFF	TGTGCCAGCAGCTTAAATAGGGGGCTAGAGGTTAGTGAGCAGTTCTTC
TRBV29-1	TRBJ2-1	many	TRBD2	CSVVGLQTPGLAGVYNEQFF	TGCAGCGTTGTCGGTTTACAGACTCCGGGACTAGCGGGAGTCTACAATGAGCAGTTCTTC
TRBV2	TRBJ1-2	NA	TRBD1	CASRRQGLDYGYTF	TGTGCCAGCAGAAGACAGGGTTTGGACTATGGCTACACCTTC
TRBV20-1	TRBJ2-7	NA	TRBD2	CSAPTSGSSYEQYF	TGCAGTGCACCGACTAGCGGGAGCTCCTACGAGCAGTACTTC
TRBV15	TRBJ2-7	NA	NA	CATSRDLGQLYEQYF	TGTGCCACCAGCAGAGATTTAGGACAACTCTACGAGCAGTACTTC
TRBV12-3/TRBV12-4	TRBJ2-1	medium-sized	TRBD2	CASSQIPGTSDYNEQFF	TGTGCCAGCAGCCAGATTCCCGGGACTAGCGACTACAATGAGCAGTTCTTC
TRBV11-2	TRBJ2-2	many	NA	CASSPPKSGPRAGELFF	TGTGCCAGCAGCCCTCCAAAAAGCGGGCCCAGAGCCGGGGAGCTGTTTTTT
TRBV20-1	TRBJ2-1	many	TRBD2	CSARGLAGLNEQFF	TGCAGTGCTAGGGGACTAGCGGGACTGAATGAGCAGTTCTTC
TRBV6-5	TRBJ2-5	many	NA	CASSYGETQYF	TGTGCCAGCAGTTACGGAGAGACCCAGTACTTC
TRBV14	TRBJ2-1	few	TRBD2	CASSQDSGTSGPNEQFF	TGTGCCAGCAGCCAAGACTCCGGGACTAGCGGGCCTAATGAGCAGTTCTTC
TRBV3-1	TRBJ2-1	many	TRBD2	CASSLFPAGGPEEQFF	TGTGCCAGCAGCCTCTTCCCGGCGGGAGGGCCGGAGGAGCAGTTCTTC
TRBV3-1	TRBJ2-7	many	TRBD1	CASSQGGGQEDF	TGTGCCAGCAGCCAAGGAGGGGGACAGGAGGACTTC
TRBV12-3/TRBV12-4	TRBJ1-1	NA	NA	CASSFAGTDTEAFF	TGTGCCAGCAGTTTTGCAGGGACCGACACTGAAGCTTTCTTT
TRBV7-2	TRBJ2-3	few	NA	CASSLVGNTDTQYF	TGTGCCAGCAGCTTAGTAGGCAACACAGATACGCAGTATTTT
TRBV4-2	TRBJ2-7	few	TRBD2	CASSQDMREGPRRQQYF	TGTGCCAGCAGCCAAGATATGCGGGAGGGACCTAGGAGGCAGCAGTACTTC
TRBV13	TRBJ2-1	many	TRBD1	CASSFSGQGKVDEQFF	TGTGCCAGCAGCTTCTCAGGACAGGGAAAAGTCGATGAGCAGTTCTTC
TRBV7-9	TRBJ2-1	NA	NA	CASSLENEQFF	TGTGCCAGCAGCTTAGAAAATGAGCAGTTCTTC
TRBV27	TRBJ2-2	NA	NA	CASSLYDLRGARELFF	TGTGCCAGCAGTTTATACGACCTCCGGGGGGCCCGGGAGCTGTTTTTT
TRBV12-3/TRBV12-4	TRBJ1-1	many	NA	CASSMGETEAFF	TGTGCCAGCAGTATGGGAGAGACTGAAGCTTTCTTT
TRBV6-4	TRBJ2-3	few	TRBD2	CASSEGSGSTDTQYF	TGTGCCAGCAGTGAAGGTAGCGGGAGCACAGATACGCAGTATTTT
TRBV29-1	TRBJ1-4	NA	TRBD1	CSARQGALANEKLFF	TGCAGCGCACGACAGGGGGCGCTTGCTAATGAAAAACTGTTTTTT
TRBV7-9	TRBJ2-7	many	NA	CASSLAGGGEQYF	TGTGCCAGCAGCTTAGCCGGTGGTGGGGAGCAGTACTTC
TRBV20-1	TRBJ1-2	NA	NA	CSAPGGRTHNYGYTF	TGCAGTGCCCCTGGGGGGAGGACCCATAACTATGGCTACACCTTC
TRBV29-1	TRBJ2-7	many	TRBD2	CSVKGLGASYEQYF	TGCAGCGTGAAAGGACTAGGAGCCTCCTACGAGCAGTACTTC
TRBV11-2	TRBJ1-3	many	NA	CASSVRAKRGNTIYF	TGTGCCAGCAGCGTCAGGGCCAAACGAGGAAACACCATATATTTT
TRBV28	TRBJ2-3	NA	NA	CASRKTGPPQYF	TGTGCCAGCAGGAAGACGGGACCCCCGCAGTATTTT
TRBV30	TRBJ2-1	NA	NA	CAWSVPGGAYNEQFF	TGTGCCTGGAGTGTACCGGGGGGCGCGTACAATGAGCAGTTCTTC
TRBV29-1	TRBJ2-4	NA	NA	CSVGAGVENIQYF	TGCAGCGTTGGGGCAGGGGTTGAAAACATTCAGTACTTC
TRBV10-1	TRBJ2-2	many	TRBD2	CASSASGNTGELFF	TGCGCCAGCAGCGCTAGCGGGAACACCGGGGAGCTGTTTTTT
TRBV21-1	TRBJ1-2	few	NA	CASSNRQGHVYGYTF	TGTGCCAGCAGCAATCGACAGGGGCACGTCTATGGCTACACCTTC
TRBV2	TRBJ2-7	NA	NA	CASSEGSAPEQYF	TGTGCCAGCAGTGAAGGGTCAGCTCCCGAGCAGTACTTC
TRBV11-2	TRBJ2-5	many	NA	CASSRPAGGSETQYF	TGTGCCAGCAGCCGACCGGCCGGCGGTTCAGAGACCCAGTACTTC
TRBV2	TRBJ2-1	NA	NA	CASSDPTFLNEQFF	TGTGCCAGCAGTGATCCTACTTTTCTCAATGAGCAGTTCTTC